Listed below are T cell receptor beta chains from one sample, sequenced in a study of blood T cell repertoires in COVID-19. Only in-frame clones appear in the TCRdb table, and some are missing; sequencing was by immunoSEQ multiplex PCR. The sample yields roughly 150,000 clones, 65% to 90% seen once. Sequencing used peripheral blood. These receptors originate from a woman between 50 and 59 years old with acute or convalescent COVID-19. Each CDR3 is given with its conserved first and last residue. The D gene is left open where the match is weak. Not every row has a clone size; where given, it reads once, few, many or a size class.

TRBJ1-2,.,14,TRBV28,.,TGTGCCAGCAGCTCTGGAGGGAGTGGGGGTGGCTACACCTTC,CASSSGGSGGGYTF
TRBJ1-5,.,12,TRBV10-3,.,TGTGCCATCAGTGCAAGGACAGATCCCCAGCATTTT,CAISARTDPQHF
TRBJ1-4,TRBD1,15,TRBV5-4,.,TGTGCCAGCAGCGCTGGACAGGGAACTAATGAAAAACTGTTTTTT,CASSAGQGTNEKLFF
TRBJ2-1,TRBD2,17,TRBV6-1,.,TGTGCCAGCAGTGAATTTGCGGGAGGACACTCCTACAATGAGCAGTTCTTC,CASSEFAGGHSYNEQFF
TRBJ1-2,TRBD1,12,TRBV12-3/TRBV12-4,few,TGTGCCAGCAGGCAGGGGGCTAAGGGCTACACCTTC,CASRQGAKGYTF
TRBJ2-7,TRBD2,15,TRBV5-1,few,TGCGCCAGCAGCAGCGGGACGGGAGAGGGGTACGAGCAGTACTTC,CASSSGTGEGYEQYF
TRBJ2-5,TRBD1,14,TRBV11-2,.,TGTGCCAGCAGCCAAGACAGGGGAAGGGAGACCCAGTACTTC,CASSQDRGRETQYF
TRBJ1-6,.,17,TRBV7-6,.,TGTGCCAGCAGCCTGACTGCGGAACTCTCCTATAATTCACCCCTCCACTTT,CASSLTAELSYNSPLHF
TRBJ1-3,TRBD1,16,TRBV9,.,TGTGCCAGCAGGCCCGGGGGACAGGGGACCGGAAACACCATATATTTT,CASRPGGQGTGNTIYF
TRBJ2-1,TRBD2,20,TRBV28,.,TGTGCCAGCAGTTTTCAACCGGGACTAGCGGGCATCCTCTCCTACAATGAGCAGTTCTTC,CASSFQPGLAGILSYNEQFF
TRBJ2-2,.,18,TRBV14,.,TGTGCCAGCAGCCAAAGGAGGGGGCAAAACGCGAACACCGGGGAGCTGTTTTTT,CASSQRRGQNANTGELFF
TRBJ1-2,.,12,TRBV4-3,.,TGCGCCAGCAGCCAGAGAGACTATGGCTACACCTTC,CASSQRDYGYTF
TRBJ1-1,.,12,TRBV10-2,.,TGCGCCAGCAACTTAGGGGACACTGAAGCTTTCTTT,CASNLGDTEAFF
TRBJ2-2,.,14,TRBV6-6,.,TGTGCCAGCAGTTATAGGACTAACACCGGGGAGCTGTTTTTT,CASSYRTNTGELFF
TRBJ1-2,.,15,TRBV7-6,.,TGTGCCAGCAGCTTCAGGGAATCTCCTAACTATGGCTACACCTTC,CASSFRESPNYGYTF
TRBJ2-3,.,15,TRBV27,.,TGTGCCAGCAGTTTAGCCGGGAGTCTTCCGGATACGCAGTATTTT,CASSLAGSLPDTQYF
TRBJ2-3,TRBD2,17,TRBV4-3,.,TGCGCCAGCAGCCAAGATTTGGCTAGCGGGAGCACAGATACGCAGTATTTT,CASSQDLASGSTDTQYF
TRBJ2-1,TRBD1,16,TRBV7-3,.,TGTGCCAGCAGCTCAGGCGGGACAGGGGTGGCCAATGAGCAGTTCTTC,CASSSGGTGVANEQFF
TRBJ2-1,TRBD1,14,TRBV27,.,TGTGCCAGCAGTCGGGACAGGGTTTACAATGAGCAGTTCTTC,CASSRDRVYNEQFF
TRBJ1-5,TRBD1,17,TRBV27,.,TGTGCCAGCAGTTTGGGCCCAGGGGGCGCGTTAAAGCAGCCCCAGCATTTT,CASSLGPGGALKQPQHF
TRBJ2-5,TRBD2,15,TRBV2,.,TGTGCCCGCTCCGACGGACTAGGAGGGCTTAGGGCCCAGTACTTC,CARSDGLGGLRAQYF
TRBJ1-5,.,14,TRBV5-1,.,TGCGCCAGCAGCTTGGACAGGGAGAATCAGCCCCAGCATTTT,CASSLDRENQPQHF
TRBJ2-7,.,15,TRBV6-5,.,TGTGCCAGCACCCATTCGGGAGACGGCTCCTACGAGCAGTACTTC,CASTHSGDGSYEQYF
TRBJ1-4,.,13,TRBV3-1/TRBV3-2,.,TGTGCCAGCAGCCAAGTCGGGGGGGAAAAACTGTTTTTT,CASSQVGGEKLFF
TRBJ2-1,.,13,TRBV5-1,.,TGCGCCAGCAGCTTGGCAGTAAACAATGAGCAGTTCTTC,CASSLAVNNEQFF
TRBJ2-3,.,18,TRBV5-1,.,TGCGCCAGCAGCTTGGTAGCGATCACACTTCTAACAACAGATACGCAGTATTTT,CASSLVAITLLTTDTQYF
TRBJ2-6,TRBD1,19,TRBV4-3,.,TGCGCCAGCAGCCAGGACCGGGACAGGGAAGAATCTGGGGCCAACGTCCTGACTTTC,CASSQDRDREESGANVLTF
TRBJ1-1,TRBD1,15,TRBV3-1/TRBV3-2,few,TGTGCCAGCAGCCGAAACAGGGGAGAGAACACTGAAGCTTTCTTT,CASSRNRGENTEAFF
TRBJ1-5,TRBD1,15,TRBV15,.,TGTGCCACCAGCAGCGGCGACAGGGTCTATCAGCCCCAGCATTTT,CATSSGDRVYQPQHF
TRBJ1-5,TRBD1,19,TRBV27,.,TGTGCCAGCAGTTTATATTCGGGGCAGGGGGCGGTGAGCAATCAGCCCCAGCATTTT,CASSLYSGQGAVSNQPQHF
TRBJ1-2,TRBD1,14,TRBV28,once,TGTGCCAGCAGACCAGCGACAGGGGCCGATGGCTACACCTTC,CASRPATGADGYTF
TRBJ2-5,TRBD1,14,TRBV5-5,.,TGTGCCAGCAGCTTTACGGGACAGGAAGAGACCCAGTACTTC,CASSFTGQEETQYF
TRBJ2-4,.,11,TRBV7-9,once,TGTGCCAGCAGCCAAGGGGGAGACCGGTACTTC,CASSQGGDRYF
TRBJ2-3,TRBD2,17,TRBV3-1/TRBV3-2,.,TGTGCCAGCAGCCAAGTTGTGCGGGAGGGCCTCACAGATACGCAGTATTTT,CASSQVVREGLTDTQYF
TRBJ2-3,.,18,TRBV5-1,.,TGCGCCAGCAGCCAAAACGCGGGGGCCGGCCTACGCACAGATACGCAGTATTTT,CASSQNAGAGLRTDTQYF
TRBJ1-1,.,14,TRBV12-5,.,TGTGCTAGTGACCAACTAGGTTTGAACACTGAAGCTTTCTTT,CASDQLGLNTEAFF
TRBJ1-2,.,15,TRBV4-2,.,TGTGCCAGCAGCCAAGCCGGACAGCCCCACTATGGCTACACCTTC,CASSQAGQPHYGYTF
TRBJ1-2,TRBD1,13,TRBV19,.,TGTGCCAGTAGTCTCAGACAGGGTCATGGCTACACCTTC,CASSLRQGHGYTF
TRBJ1-3,.,13,TRBV6-5,few,TGTGCCAGCAGGGAGTACTCTGGAAACACCATATATTTT,CASREYSGNTIYF
TRBJ1-3,TRBD1,15,TRBV5-1,.,TGCGCCAGCAGCTTGACAGGGGCTGGAGGAAACACCATATATTTT,CASSLTGAGGNTIYF
TRBJ2-2,TRBD1,15,TRBV5-1,.,TGCGCCAGCAGCTCACGGACAGGGGACACCGGGGAGCTGTTTTTT,CASSSRTGDTGELFF
TRBJ2-6,.,15,TRBV6-5,.,TGTGCCAGCAGTTCGACTAGTTTTGGGGCCAACGTCCTGACTTTC,CASSSTSFGANVLTF
TRBJ1-2,TRBD1,17,TRBV11-2,.,TGTGCCAGCAGCTTAGCCGGGACAGGGGGGCCCCTCTATGGCTACACCTTC,CASSLAGTGGPLYGYTF
TRBJ1-2,.,15,TRBV7-9,once,TGTGCCAGCAGCCCATTGACAGCAGCTAACTATGGCTACACCTTC,CASSPLTAANYGYTF
TRBJ1-1,.,12,TRBV15,.,TGTGCCACCAGCAGAGATCAAACTGAAGCTTTCTTT,CATSRDQTEAFF
TRBJ1-1,.,12,TRBV5-1,few,TGCGCCAGCGGAACAGGGACCACTGAAGCTTTCTTT,CASGTGTTEAFF
TRBJ1-5,.,13,TRBV27,.,TGTGCCAGCAGTTTAGCCTACAATCAGCCCCAGCATTTT,CASSLAYNQPQHF
TRBJ2-3,TRBD2,16,TRBV3-1/TRBV3-2,.,TGTGCCAGCAGGCCCAGCGGGGGGGCTCGGGCAGATACGCAGTATTTT,CASRPSGGARADTQYF